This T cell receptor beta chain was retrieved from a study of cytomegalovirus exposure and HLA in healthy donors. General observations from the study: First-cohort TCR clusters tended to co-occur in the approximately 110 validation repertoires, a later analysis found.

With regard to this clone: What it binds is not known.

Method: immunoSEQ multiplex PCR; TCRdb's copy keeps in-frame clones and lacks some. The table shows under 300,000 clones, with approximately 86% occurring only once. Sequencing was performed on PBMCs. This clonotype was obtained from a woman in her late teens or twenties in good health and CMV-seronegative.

The CDR3 bases are TGCGCCAGCAGTTCAGGGGAGACTGGCTATGGCTACACCTTC. It translates to CASSSGETGYGYTF. The chain recombines TRBV5-1 with TRBJ1-2; a weak D match, TRBD1 (6 bases). Germline assignment: CDR1 SGHRS and CDR2 YFSETQ. CDR3 size: 14 residues. V lost 5 bases and J lost 4, with 15 bases in between.